This T cell receptor beta chain was sequenced during a study of T-cell memory formation after mild COVID-19. Across the study: The study found TCR clusters largely donor specific.

General observations from the study: The second-wave clones peaking on day 37 were not confirmed as SARS-CoV-2-specific. The main location of contracting CD4+ clones was CM and EM, and that of contracting CD8+ clones was EMRA.

A note on this clonotype: Its specificity is unknown.

It was 5'RACE with constant-segment primers that produced the TCR alpha and TCR beta cDNA libraries, which carried sample barcodes and UMIs. MiXCR, applied by TCRdb to the 5' RACE reads, yields one record per CDR3 protein. Altogether approximately 300,000 distinct CDR3 sequences are present, less than 20% being singletons, with the ten largest covering 22%. Germline CDR1 LGHNA, CDR2 YSLEER. The CDR3 runs 22 residues. V dropped 4 bases and J dropped 2; count of bases not matched to a gene: 25. The chain carries TRBV4-3 and TRBJ2-3, with TRBD1 matching 9 bases. The sequence derives from a man aged 18 to 30 who had mild COVID-19 (a few samples of this study predate the infection). Cell type and time point are not known. The sample comprised PBMCs or a T cell subset sorted from them (not recorded which). CDR3 sequence reads: CASSPKIDGTGILDPLTDTQYF. The CDR3 DNA is TGCGCCAGCAGCCCTAAGATCGATGGGACAGGGATTCTCGATCCCCTCACAGATACGCAGTATTTT.